The next 6 T cell receptor beta chains were all read from a single sample in a study of monozygotic twins with inflammatory bowel disease. TCRdb reanalyzed the 5' RACE reads, giving one entry per CDR3 protein sequence and no DNA. In total, the table holds over 200,000 distinct CDR3 sequences. The sample taken for sequencing was blood. The receptors come from a human donor with ulcerative colitis or Crohn's disease, or a healthy co-twin of an affected twin (not recorded which).

The chain has TRBV27 and TRBJ1-4; checking the TCRdb D call of TRBD1 is not possible without DNA. This CDR3 comprises 17 residues. CDR1 is MNHEY and CDR2 is SMNVEV in the germline V gene (reference sequence). CDR3: CASSLQHLGQGVEKLFF. Together with reference TRBV27 and TRBJ1-4, the CDR3 gives the full variable domain: EAQVTQNPRYLITVTGKKLTVTCSQNMNHEYMSWYRQDPGLGLRQIYYSMNVEVTDKGDVPEGYKVSRKEKRNFPLILESPSPNQTSLYFCASSLQHLGQGVEKLFFGSGTQLSVL.

This chain's CDR3 is CASSPFGRDTGELFF. The chain is built from TRBV7-8 and TRBJ2-2; the D gene TCRdb calls, TRBD2, cannot be checked with no DNA. Germline CDR1 reads SGHVS; CDR2 reads FQNEAQ. The CDR3 runs 15 residues.

V usage is TRBV7-3 and J usage is TRBJ2-2; checking the TCRdb D call of TRBD2 is not possible without DNA. Germline V gene data show CDR1 as SGHTA and CDR2 as FQGTGA. The CDR3 length is 15 residues. This CDR3 is CASSLAGGITGELFF.

The chain is built from TRBV24-1 and TRBJ1-2; TCRdb's D call of TRBD1 is untestable without DNA. CDR3 length: 13 amino acids. Germline V lookup: CDR1 KGHDR, CDR2 SFDVKD. The CDR3 here is CATSGGQGYGYTF.

This chain joins TRBV7-8 and TRBJ1-4; the TCRdb call, TRBD1, lacks DNA for checking. CDR3 size: 13 residues. The germline gives CDR1 SGHVS, CDR2 FQNEAQ. This chain's CDR3 is CASSTDRAGKLFF.

The chain couples TRBV6-2 or TRBV6-3 to TRBJ1-1; the D call of TRBD1 rests on TCRdb alone, since no DNA is present to check it. The germline CDR1 and CDR2 sequences are MNHEY and SVGEGT. This CDR3 has 15 residues. The CDR3 is CASSYDRGMGTEAFF.